The clone carrying this T cell receptor beta chain was detected only a few times. The antigen is not known. The CDR3 length is 15 residues. V lost 0 bases to trimming and J lost 5 bases; unmatched junction nucleotides: 5. Germline V CDR1 and CDR2: SGDLS, YYNGEE. This entry comes from a study of identical twins. Study-wide results and caveats: For zero-insertion analyses, partial confounding could come from invariant MAIT and iNKT cells. High-abundance cord blood beta clonotypes had fewer insertions; memory repertoires showed none. Findings depended on cross-sectional statistics rather than tracking the same donors.

A universal primer binding site was introduced by template switching. The final cDNA contained unique molecular identifiers. TCRdb re-called the 5' RACE reads through MiXCR, storing one row per CDR3 protein. The table has hundreds of thousands of distinct CDR3 sequences, approximately 8.5% seen once; the top ten hold around 2.1%. The same sample was also used in a study of yellow fever vaccine responses in identical twins.

Source material: memory (CD45RO+) T cells sorted from blood. The source is a woman aged 18-30 years in good health. The rearrangement uses TRBV9 and TRBJ2-5; 9 nucleotides agree with TRBD2. The CDR3 region has the DNA TGTGCCAGCAGCGTAGGGGTAGCGGGAGTGGAGACCCAGTACTTC. Encoded protein: CASSVGVAGVETQYF.